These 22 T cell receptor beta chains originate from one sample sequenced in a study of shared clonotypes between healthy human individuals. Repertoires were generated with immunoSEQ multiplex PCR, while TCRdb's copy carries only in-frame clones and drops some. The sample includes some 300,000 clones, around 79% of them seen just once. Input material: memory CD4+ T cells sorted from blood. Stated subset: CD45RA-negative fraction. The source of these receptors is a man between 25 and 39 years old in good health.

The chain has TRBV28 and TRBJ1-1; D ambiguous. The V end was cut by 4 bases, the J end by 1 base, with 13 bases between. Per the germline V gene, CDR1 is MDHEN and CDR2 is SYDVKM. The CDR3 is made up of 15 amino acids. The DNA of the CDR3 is TGTGCCAGCAGTTGGCCCGGGGTGGCGAACACTGAAGCTTTCTTT. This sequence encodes CASSWPGVANTEAFF.

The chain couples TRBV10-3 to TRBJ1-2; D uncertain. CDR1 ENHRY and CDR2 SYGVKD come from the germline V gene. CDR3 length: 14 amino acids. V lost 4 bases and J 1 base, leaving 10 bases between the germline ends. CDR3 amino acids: CAISGPEDNYGYTF. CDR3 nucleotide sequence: TGTGCCATCAGTGGCCCAGAAGATAACTATGGCTACACCTTC.

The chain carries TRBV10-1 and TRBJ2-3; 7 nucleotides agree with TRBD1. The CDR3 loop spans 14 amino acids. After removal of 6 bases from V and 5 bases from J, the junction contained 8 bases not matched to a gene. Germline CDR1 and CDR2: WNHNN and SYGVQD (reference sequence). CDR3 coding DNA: TGCGCCAGCAGCCGGGACAGCTTAGGAGATACGCAGTATTTT. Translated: CASSRDSLGDTQYF.

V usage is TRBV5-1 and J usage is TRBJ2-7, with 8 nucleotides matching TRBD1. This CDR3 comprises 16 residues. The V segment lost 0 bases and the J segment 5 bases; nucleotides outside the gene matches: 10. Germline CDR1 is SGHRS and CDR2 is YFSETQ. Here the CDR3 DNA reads TGCGCCAGCAGCTTGGCCCCGGGACAGGCTTTGGACGAGCAGTACTTC. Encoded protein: CASSLAPGQALDEQYF. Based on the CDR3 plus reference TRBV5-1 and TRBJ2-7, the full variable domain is KAGVTQTPRYLIKTRGQQVTLSCSPISGHRSVSWYQQTPGQGLQFLFEYFSETQRNKGNFPGRFSGRQFSNSRSEMNVSTLELGDSALYLCASSLAPGQALDEQYFGPGTRLTVT.

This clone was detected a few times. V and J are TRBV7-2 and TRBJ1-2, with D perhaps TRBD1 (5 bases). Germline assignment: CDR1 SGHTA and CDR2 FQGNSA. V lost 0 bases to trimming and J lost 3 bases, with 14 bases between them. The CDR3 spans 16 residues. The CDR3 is CASSLALGGSDYGYTF. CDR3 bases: TGTGCCAGCAGCTTAGCGCTGGGGGGTTCGGACTATGGCTACACCTTC. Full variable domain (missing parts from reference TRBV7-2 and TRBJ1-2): GAGVSQSPSNKVTEKGKDVELRCDPISGHTALYWYRQSLGQGLEFLIYFQGNSAPDKSGLPSDRFSAERTGGSVSTLTIQRTQQEDSAVYLCASSLALGGSDYGYTFGSGTRLTVV.

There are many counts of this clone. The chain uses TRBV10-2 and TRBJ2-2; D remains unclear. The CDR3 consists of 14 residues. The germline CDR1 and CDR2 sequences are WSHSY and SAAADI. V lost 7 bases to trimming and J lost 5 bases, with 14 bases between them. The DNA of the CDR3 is TGCGCCAGCACCGACTTACCAAGAACCGGGGAGCTGTTTTTT. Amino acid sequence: CASTDLPRTGELFF.

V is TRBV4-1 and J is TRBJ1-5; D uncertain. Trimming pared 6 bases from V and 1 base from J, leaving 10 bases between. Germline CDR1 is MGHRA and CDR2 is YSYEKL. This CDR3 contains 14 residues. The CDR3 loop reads CASRPPGSNQPQHF. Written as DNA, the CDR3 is TGCGCCAGCAGACCGCCAGGAAGCAATCAGCCCCAGCATTTT.

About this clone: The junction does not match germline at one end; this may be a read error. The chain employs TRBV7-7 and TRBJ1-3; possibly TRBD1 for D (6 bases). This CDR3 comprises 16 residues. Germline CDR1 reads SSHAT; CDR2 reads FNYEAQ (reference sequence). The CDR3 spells CASSLGGGHSGNTIYF. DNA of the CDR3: TGTGCTAGCAGCTTAGGTGGGGGGCACTCTGGAAACACCATATATTTT.

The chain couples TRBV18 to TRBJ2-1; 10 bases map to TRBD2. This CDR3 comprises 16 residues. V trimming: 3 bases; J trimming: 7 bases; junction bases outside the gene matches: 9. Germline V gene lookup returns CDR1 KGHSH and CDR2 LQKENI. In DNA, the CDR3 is TGTGCCAGCTCACCTGCTAGCGGGAGTGTTGGGAATGAGCAGTTCTTC. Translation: CASSPASGSVGNEQFF.

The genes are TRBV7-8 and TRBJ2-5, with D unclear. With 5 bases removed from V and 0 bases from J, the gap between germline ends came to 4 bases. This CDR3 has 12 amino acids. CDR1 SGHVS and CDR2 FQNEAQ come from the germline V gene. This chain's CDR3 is CASSKDQETQYF. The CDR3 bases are TGTGCCAGCAGCAAGGACCAAGAGACCCAGTACTTC.

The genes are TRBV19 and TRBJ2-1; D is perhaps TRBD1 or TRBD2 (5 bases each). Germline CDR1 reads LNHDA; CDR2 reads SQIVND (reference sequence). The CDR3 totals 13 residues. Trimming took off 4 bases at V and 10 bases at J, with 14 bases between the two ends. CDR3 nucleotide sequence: TGTGCCAGTAGTAGGGAGAATCGGGGCGAGCAGTTCTTC. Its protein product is CASSRENRGEQFF.

The CDR3 loop is CAIRGHGLVEQYF. CDR3 DNA: TGTGCCATCAGAGGACACGGACTCGTGGAGCAGTACTTC. The chain is built from TRBV10-3 and TRBJ2-7, with D perhaps assigned TRBD1 or TRBD2 (5 bases each). Germline V gives CDR1 ENHRY, CDR2 SYGVKD. Trimming pared 6 bases from V and 7 bases from J, leaving 16 bases between. CDR3 length: 13 amino acids.

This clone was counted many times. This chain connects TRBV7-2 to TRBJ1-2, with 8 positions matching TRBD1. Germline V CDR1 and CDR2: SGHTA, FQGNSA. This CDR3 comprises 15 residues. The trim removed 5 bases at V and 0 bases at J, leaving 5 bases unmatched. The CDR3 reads CASSLNRGANYGYTF. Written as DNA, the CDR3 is TGTGCCAGCAGCCTAAACAGGGGGGCTAACTATGGCTACACCTTC.

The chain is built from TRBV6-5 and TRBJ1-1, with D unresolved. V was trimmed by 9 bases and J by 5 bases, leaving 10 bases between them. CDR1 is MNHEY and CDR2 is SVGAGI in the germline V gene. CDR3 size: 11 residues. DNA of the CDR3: TGTGCCAGTCGAGGGAGGACTGAAGCTTTCTTT. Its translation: CASRGRTEAFF.

The CDR3 loop reads CASSRGTSGSTLYEQYF. DNA of the CDR3: TGCGCCAGCAGCAGGGGGACTAGCGGGAGTACTCTGTACGAGCAGTACTTC. The gene calls are TRBV5-1 and TRBJ2-7; 14 nucleotides align to TRBD2. This CDR3 region has 17 residues. V trimming: 4 bases; J trimming: 4 bases; junction bases outside the gene matches: 10. Looked up from germline, CDR1 is SGHRS and CDR2 is YFSETQ.

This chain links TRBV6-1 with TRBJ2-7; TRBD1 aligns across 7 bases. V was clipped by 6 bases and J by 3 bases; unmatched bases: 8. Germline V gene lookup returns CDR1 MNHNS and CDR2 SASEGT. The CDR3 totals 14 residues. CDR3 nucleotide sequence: TGTGCCAGCAGAGGACAGGAGCAAGTCTACGAGCAGTACTTC. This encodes CASRGQEQVYEQYF.

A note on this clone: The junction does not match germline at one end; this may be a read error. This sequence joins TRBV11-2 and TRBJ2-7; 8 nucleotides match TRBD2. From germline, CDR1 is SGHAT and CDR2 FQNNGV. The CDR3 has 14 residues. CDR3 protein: CASNLAGLNYEQYF. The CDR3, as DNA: TGTGCCAGCAACTTAGCGGGACTAAACTACGAGCAGTACTTC.

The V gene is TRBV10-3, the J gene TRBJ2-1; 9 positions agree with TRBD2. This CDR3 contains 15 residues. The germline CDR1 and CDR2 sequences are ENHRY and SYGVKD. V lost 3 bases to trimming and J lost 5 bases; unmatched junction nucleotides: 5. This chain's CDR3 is CAISEGLAPNNEQFF. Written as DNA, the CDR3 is TGTGCCATCAGTGAAGGACTAGCGCCGAACAATGAGCAGTTCTTC.

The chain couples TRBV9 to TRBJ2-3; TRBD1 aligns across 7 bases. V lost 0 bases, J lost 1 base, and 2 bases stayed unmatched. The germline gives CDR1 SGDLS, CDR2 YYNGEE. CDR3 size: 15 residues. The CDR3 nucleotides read TGTGCCAGCAGCGTAGGACAGGGCGGCACAGATACGCAGTATTTT. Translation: CASSVGQGGTDTQYF. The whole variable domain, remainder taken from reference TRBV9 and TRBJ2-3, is DSGVTQTPKHLITATGQRVTLRCSPRSGDLSVYWYQQSLDQGLQFLIQYYNGEERAKGNILERFSAQQFPDLHSELNLSSLELGDSALYFCASSVGQGGTDTQYFGPGTRLTVL.

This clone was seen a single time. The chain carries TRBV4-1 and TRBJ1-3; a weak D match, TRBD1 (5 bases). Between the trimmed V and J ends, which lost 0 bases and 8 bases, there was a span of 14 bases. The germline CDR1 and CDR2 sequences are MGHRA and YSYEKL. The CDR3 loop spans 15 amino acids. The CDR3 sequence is CASSQEGAGLDTIYF. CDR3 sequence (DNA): TGCGCCAGCAGCCAAGAAGGGGCAGGCCTAGACACCATATATTTT.

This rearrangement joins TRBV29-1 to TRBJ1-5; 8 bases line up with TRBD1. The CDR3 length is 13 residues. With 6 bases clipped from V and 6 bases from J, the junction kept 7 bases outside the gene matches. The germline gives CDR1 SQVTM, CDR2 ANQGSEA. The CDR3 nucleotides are TGCAGCGTCAGCGCAGGGGGCAGTCAGCCCCAGCATTTT. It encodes CSVSAGGSQPQHF.

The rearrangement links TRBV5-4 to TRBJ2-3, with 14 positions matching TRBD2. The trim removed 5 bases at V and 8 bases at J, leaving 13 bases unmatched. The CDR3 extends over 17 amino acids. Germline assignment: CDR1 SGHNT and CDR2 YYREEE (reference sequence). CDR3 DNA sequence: TGTGCCAGCAGTTGGGGAGGGACTAGCGGGAGATCGGGTACGCAGTATTTT. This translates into CASSWGGTSGRSGTQYF. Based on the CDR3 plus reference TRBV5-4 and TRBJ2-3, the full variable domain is ETGVTQSPTHLIKTRGQQVTLRCSSQSGHNTVSWYQQALGQGPQFIFQYYREEENGRGNFPPRFSGLQFPNYSSELNVNALELDDSALYLCASSWGGTSGRSGTQYFGPGTRLTVL.